The clone carrying this T cell receptor beta chain was observed many times. TCRdb analysed the RT-PCR reads with MiXCR anew, one entry per CDR3 protein. The sample comprises more than 400,000 distinct CDR3 sequences, roughly 7.6% of which are singletons, and around 12% rests with the top ten. This specimen belongs to a study of response to subunit inactivated influenza vaccine. This CDR3 has 16 residues. Germline V gene sequence: CDR1 KGHDR, CDR2 SFDVKD. V lost 3 bases, J lost 2 bases, and 12 bases lay in between. This TCR derives from a man aged 50 to 69 who received an inactivated influenza vaccine. V and J are TRBV24-1 and TRBJ2-2, with D possibly matching TRBD1 (6 bases). The sample consisted of PBMCs from blood, taken less than 30 months after vaccination. CDR3 loop: CATSDGTKGNTGELFF. The CDR3 nucleotides are TGTGCCACCAGTGATGGGACAAAGGGCAACACCGGGGAGCTGTTTTTT.